This TCR beta chain was sequenced for a study of PD-1 blockade in mismatch repair-deficient tumors. Study-wide points: Rapid post-treatment expansion, then contraction, generally preceding radiologic response, marked tumor-resident clones.

In regard to this clone: Its antigen is as yet unknown.

Here immunoSEQ multiplex PCR was the method, and the copy in TCRdb shows in-frame clones only, minus some. The sample lists 100,000 to 150,000 clones; about 88% were seen once. CDR1 and CDR2 from the germline V gene are SNHLY and FYNNEI. The CDR3 consists of 15 residues. V was pared by 3 bases and J by 6 bases, with 10 bases of the junction left unmatched. The specimen was peripheral blood, collected 44 weeks after starting pembrolizumab. This TCR was sampled from an adult with mismatch repair-deficient cancer. The chain recombines TRBV2 with TRBJ2-7; 8 nucleotides align to TRBD2. DNA of the CDR3: TGTGCCAGCAGTGAGTCGGGACTAGTAGGTTCCGAGCAGTACTTC. Translating gives CASSESGLVGSEQYF. The variable domain in full, with the rest retrieved from reference TRBV2 and TRBJ2-7, is EPEVTQTPSHQVTQMGQEVILRCVPISNHLYFYWYRQILGQKVEFLVSFYNNEISEKSEIFDDQFSVERPDGSNFTLKIRSTKLEDSAMYFCASSESGLVGSEQYFGPGTRLTVT.